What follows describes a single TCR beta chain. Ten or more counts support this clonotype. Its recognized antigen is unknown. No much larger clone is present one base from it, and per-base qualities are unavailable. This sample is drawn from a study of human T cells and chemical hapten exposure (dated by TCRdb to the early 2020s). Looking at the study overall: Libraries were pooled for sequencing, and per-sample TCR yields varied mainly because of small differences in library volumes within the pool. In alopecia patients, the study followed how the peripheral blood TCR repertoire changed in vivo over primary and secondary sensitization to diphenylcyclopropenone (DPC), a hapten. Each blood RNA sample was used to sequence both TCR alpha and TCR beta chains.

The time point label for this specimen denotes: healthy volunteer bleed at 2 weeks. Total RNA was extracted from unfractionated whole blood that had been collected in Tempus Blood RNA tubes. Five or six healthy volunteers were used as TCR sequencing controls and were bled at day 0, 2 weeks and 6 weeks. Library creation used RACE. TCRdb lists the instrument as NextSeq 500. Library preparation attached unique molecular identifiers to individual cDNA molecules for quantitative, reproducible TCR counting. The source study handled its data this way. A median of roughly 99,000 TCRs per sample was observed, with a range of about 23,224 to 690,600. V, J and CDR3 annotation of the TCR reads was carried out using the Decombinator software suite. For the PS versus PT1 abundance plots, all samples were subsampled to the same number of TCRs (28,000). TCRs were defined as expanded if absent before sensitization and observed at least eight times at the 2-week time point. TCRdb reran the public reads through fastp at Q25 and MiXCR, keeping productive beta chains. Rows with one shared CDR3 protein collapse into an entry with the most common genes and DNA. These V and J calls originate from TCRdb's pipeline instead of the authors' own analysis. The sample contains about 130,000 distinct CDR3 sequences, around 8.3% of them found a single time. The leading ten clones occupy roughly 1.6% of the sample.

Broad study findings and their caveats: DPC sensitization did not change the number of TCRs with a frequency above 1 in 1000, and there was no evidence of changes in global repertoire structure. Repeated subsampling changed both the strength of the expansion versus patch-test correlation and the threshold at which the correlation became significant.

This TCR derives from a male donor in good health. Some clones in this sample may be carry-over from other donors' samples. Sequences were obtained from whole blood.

The DNA reads TGCAGTGCTAGCCCAACTAGCGGGGGCGTTAATGAGCAGTTCTTC. Translation gives CSASPTSGGVNEQFF. The chain employs TRBV20-1 and TRBJ2-1; 11 bases in the middle match TRBD2. The CDR1 and CDR2 encoded by the germline V gene (reference sequence) are DFQATT and SNEGSKA. V and J are trimmed by 3 bases and 7 bases, and the gene matches miss 8 bases of the junction. The CDR3 has 15 amino acids, counting the end cysteine and phenylalanine. Only the CDR3 region is kept as DNA, spanning 45 bases read in frame from base 1.